The 24 T cell receptor beta chains reported below all come from one sample, sequenced in a study of OX40 agonist ivuxolimab in advanced cancers. The library was built by means of the immunoSEQ multiplex PCR assay. TCRdb mirrors the immuneACCESS table, restricted to in-frame sequences. Some clones are absent from its copies; in checked studies, under half trace to an unresolved V gene, and the reason for the others is unknown. This sample lists about 19,000 clones; approximately 77% were detected once. 18% of the sample rests with the top ten. The sequences come from CD4+ or CD8+ T cells sorted from blood, collected in a trial of the OX40 agonist ivuxolimab. All receptors come from an adult with an advanced solid tumor such as melanoma, head and neck, liver or kidney cancer.

The V gene is TRBV4-1, the J gene TRBJ2-7; TRBD1 is a possible D gene (5 bases). The germline CDR1 and CDR2 sequences are MGHRA and YSYEKL. V was shortened by 2 bases and J by 4 bases, with 9 bases between the two germline ends. The CDR3 runs to 13 residues. CDR3 in amino acids: CASSQQGGYEQYF. The CDR3 region has the DNA TGCGCCAGCAGCCAACAGGGCGGATACGAGCAGTACTTC.

The gene calls are TRBV9 and TRBJ1-1; no reliable D call. CDR1 and CDR2 from the germline V gene are SGDLS and YYNGEE. CDR3 size: 15 residues. V was pared by 3 bases and J by 1 base, with 13 bases between. CDR3 DNA sequence: TGTGCCAGCAGCGAGTACGACGCGCAGAACACTGAAGCTTTCTTT. This sequence encodes CASSEYDAQNTEAFF.

In its sample, this clone was seen once. The CDR3 loop is CASSEGLAGALGYEQYF. The CDR3 bases are TGTGCCAGCAGCGAGGGACTAGCGGGAGCGTTGGGCTACGAGCAGTACTTC. J is TRBJ2-7 and V is TRBV7-9; 14 bases are shared with TRBD2. CDR1 and CDR2 from the germline V gene are SEHNR and FQNEAQ (reference sequence). The CDR3 runs to 17 residues. V was pared by 5 bases and J by 3 bases, with 9 bases of the junction left unmatched.

The J gene is TRBJ1-1, the V gene TRBV7-8; 9 bases agree with TRBD1. The V segment lost 5 bases and the J segment 0 bases; nucleotides outside the gene matches: 7. Looked up from germline, CDR1 is SGHVS and CDR2 is FQNEAQ. This CDR3 comprises 16 residues. CDR3 loop: CASSHGTGTMNTEAFF. The CDR3 DNA reads as TGTGCCAGCAGCCATGGGACAGGGACCATGAACACTGAAGCTTTCTTT.

In nucleotides, the CDR3 is TGTGCCAGCTCGGGACTAGCGGGGGGGCGAGAGACCCAGTACTTC. Translated: CASSGLAGGRETQYF. The gene calls are TRBV2 and TRBJ2-5, with TRBD2 matching over 16 bases. In germline, CDR1 is SNHLY, CDR2 FYNNEI. V lost 8 bases to trimming and J lost 4 bases; unmatched junction nucleotides: 4. This CDR3 is built from 15 residues. Combining the CDR3 with reference TRBV2 and TRBJ2-5 gives the whole variable domain EPEVTQTPSHQVTQMGQEVILRCVPISNHLYFYWYRQILGQKVEFLVSFYNNEISEKSEIFDDQFSVERPDGSNFTLKIRSTKLEDSAMYFCASSGLAGGRETQYFGPGTRLLVL.

CDR3 amino acids: CASSQALAGANEQFF. The CDR3 coding sequence is TGCGCCAGCAGCCAAGCACTAGCGGGGGCCAATGAGCAGTTCTTC. The chain joins TRBV4-1 to TRBJ2-1; the match to TRBD2 covers 11 bases. V lost 1 base, J lost 6 bases, and 2 bases stayed unmatched. The germline V gene encodes CDR1 MGHRA and CDR2 YSYEKL. The CDR3 is made up of 15 amino acids.

CDR3 nucleotide sequence: TGCAGCGTTGGTCTAGCCTCGGGGTCCGGGGAGCTGTTTTTT. This gives the protein CSVGLASGSGELFF. V usage is TRBV29-1 and J usage is TRBJ2-2; tentatively, D is TRBD2 (5 bases). Trimming stripped 4 bases from V and 6 bases from J, with 15 bases between. The CDR3 extends over 14 amino acids. Looked up from germline, CDR1 is SQVTM and CDR2 is ANQGSEA.

This clone is termed medium-sized (0.01 to 0.1%). The V and J genes are TRBV29-1 and TRBJ1-2, with TRBD1 matching over 9 bases. The J segment lost 5 bases and the V segment lost 6 bases, leaving 7 bases of the junction unmatched. Germline V CDR1 and CDR2: SQVTM, ANQGSEA. The CDR3 extends over 13 amino acids. The CDR3 here is CSVGDRETYGYTF. DNA of the CDR3: TGCAGCGTCGGGGACAGGGAAACATATGGCTACACCTTC.

With respect to this clone: Relative to the germline gene, one junction end is altered; a read error may explain this. The chain links TRBV7-2 to TRBJ2-7, with a tentative D call TRBD1 (5 bases). CDR1 and CDR2 from the germline V gene are SGHTA and FQGNSA. The CDR3 covers 11 residues. As DNA, the CDR3 is TGTGCCAGCACCTTAGGAAGGACACGGTACTTC. This translates into CASTLGRTRYF.

V gene TRBV25-1 combines with J gene TRBJ2-6; TRBD1 is a possible D gene (5 bases). Trimming took 5 bases from V and 5 from J, leaving 19 bases between them. The CDR3 runs to 17 residues. CDR1 and CDR2 (germline): MGHDK, SYGVNS. The CDR3 here is CASSLHAGQSRANVLTF. The CDR3, as DNA: TGTGCCAGCAGTCTGCACGCTGGACAAAGTCGGGCCAACGTCCTGACTTTC. Full variable domain (remainder filled in from reference TRBV25-1 and TRBJ2-6): EADIYQTPRYLVIGTGKKITLECSQTMGHDKMYWYQQDPGMELHLIHYSYGVNSTEKGDLSSESTVSRIRTEHFPLTLESARPSHTSQYLCASSLHAGQSRANVLTFGAGSRLTVL.

The V gene is TRBV7-8, the J gene TRBJ2-1; TRBD2 might be the D (6 bases). Germline loops: CDR1 SGHVS, CDR2 FQNEAQ. The CDR3 runs 13 residues. Trimming took 4 bases from V and 5 from J, leaving 9 bases between them. CDR3 in DNA: TGTGCCAGCAGCTCCCCGGGGGACAATGAGCAGTTCTTC. Translation gives CASSSPGDNEQFF.

This clone was seen more than once but under ten times. V gene TRBV28 combines with J gene TRBJ1-6; D may be TRBD1 (6 bases). From germline, CDR1 is MDHEN and CDR2 SYDVKM. Trimming took 4 bases from V and 2 from J, leaving 12 bases between them. CDR3 size: 16 residues. The CDR3 spells CASSSQGRTYNSPLHF. The CDR3 DNA follows: TGTGCCAGCAGTTCCCAGGGGAGGACCTATAATTCACCCCTCCACTTT.

The CDR3 DNA sequence: TGTGCCACCCATGCTAGCGGTACCTACGAGCAGTACTTC. Translated, it gives CATHASGTYEQYF. The rearrangement uses TRBV2 and TRBJ2-7; 7 bases align to TRBD2. The junction had 8 bases not matched to a gene; V was cut back by 10 bases and J by 2 bases. Germline lookup yields CDR1 SNHLY and CDR2 FYNNEI. The CDR3 consists of 13 residues.

The chain recombines TRBV6-5 with TRBJ2-1; 7 bases align to TRBD2. The CDR3 extends over 16 amino acids. Germline values: CDR1 MNHEY, CDR2 SVGAGI. Trimming removed 0 bases from V and 2 bases from J; junction bases left unmatched: 4. The CDR3 DNA follows: TGTGCCAGCAGTTACTCGAGGAGCGGGGCCTACAATGAGCAGTTCTTC. Translating gives CASSYSRSGAYNEQFF.

J is TRBJ2-2 and V is TRBV7-3, with TRBD1 matching over 10 bases. The germline gives CDR1 SGHTA, CDR2 FQGTGA. J lost 6 bases, V lost 5 bases, and 0 bases had no gene match. The CDR3 is 13 residues long. The CDR3 region is CASSGTGAGELFF. CDR3 nucleotides: TGTGCCAGCAGCGGGACAGGGGCCGGGGAGCTGTTTTTT.

The J gene is TRBJ2-6, the V gene TRBV9, with no clear D. Trimming pared 3 bases from V and 2 bases from J, leaving 9 bases between. The CDR3 loop spans 15 amino acids. The germline CDR1 and CDR2 sequences are SGDLS and YYNGEE. As DNA, the CDR3 is TGTGCCAGCAGCGAGAGCGAGGCTGGGGCCAACGTCCTGACTTTC. As protein: CASSESEAGANVLTF.

The chain employs TRBV25-1 and TRBJ2-2, with TRBD1 as a possible D gene (6 bases). This CDR3 is built from 15 residues. Trimming shortened V by 6 bases and J by 2 bases, and 13 bases separated the two germline ends. CDR1 and CDR2 from the germline V gene are MGHDK and SYGVNS. The CDR3 sequence is CASSIGQHNTGELFF. The CDR3 coding sequence is TGTGCCAGCAGCATAGGACAGCACAACACCGGGGAGCTGTTTTTT.

This clone was observed a few times. The gene calls are TRBV6-6 and TRBJ2-4; a possible D gene is TRBD2 (5 bases). From germline, CDR1 is MNHNY and CDR2 SVGAGI (reference sequence). The V end was cut by 4 bases, the J end by 8 bases, with 12 bases between. CDR3 size: 13 residues. CDR3 sequence: CASSSDSWDIQYF. In DNA, the CDR3 is TGTGCCAGCAGTTCGGACTCCTGGGACATTCAGTACTTC.

CDR3 coding DNA: TGTGCCAGCAGTGAGATAGCGGGAGGCCCGCCGCGGGAGCAGTACTTC. This sequence encodes CASSEIAGGPPREQYF. J is TRBJ2-7 and V is TRBV9, with 10 bases identical to TRBD2. In germline, CDR1 is SGDLS, CDR2 YYNGEE. The junction had 15 bases not matched to a gene; V was cut back by 5 bases and J by 7 bases. This CDR3 comprises 16 residues.

This chain uses TRBV27 with TRBJ1-4; a weak D match, TRBD1 (6 bases). V was trimmed by 1 base and J by 5 bases, leaving 11 bases between them. Germline CDR1 and CDR2: MNHEY and SMNVEV (reference sequence). This CDR3 is built from 15 residues. CDR3 DNA sequence: TGTGCCAGCAGTTTATATGGACAGATGAATGAAAAACTGTTTTTT. The encoded protein is CASSLYGQMNEKLFF.

This clone qualifies as medium-sized. The rearrangement links TRBV4-2 to TRBJ1-4; 9 bases line up with TRBD1. This CDR3 comprises 17 residues. Germline CDR1 is LGHNA and CDR2 is YNFKEQ. V was clipped by 4 bases and J by 5 bases; unmatched bases: 11. The DNA of the CDR3 is TGTGCCAGCAGCCCCTATAATGCAGGACAGGGGAATGAAAAACTGTTTTTT. Amino acids: CASSPYNAGQGNEKLFF.

This clone was seen only a few times. The V call is TRBV7-6, the J call TRBJ2-7; D uncertain. Germline assignment: CDR1 SGHVS and CDR2 FNYEAQ. V was clipped by 1 base and J by 3 bases, with 13 bases between them. This CDR3 is 15 amino acids long. CDR3 amino acids: CASSLEGNGNYEQYF. CDR3 DNA: TGTGCCAGCAGCTTAGAAGGAAATGGGAACTACGAGCAGTACTTC. Full variable domain (outside the CDR3, taken from reference TRBV7-6 and TRBJ2-7): GAGVSQSPRYKVTKRGQDVALRCDPISGHVSLYWYRQALGQGPEFLTYFNYEAQQDKSGLPNDRFSAERPEGSISTLTIQRTEQRDSAMYRCASSLEGNGNYEQYFGPGTRLTVT.

This chain uses TRBV7-6 with TRBJ2-7; TRBD1 agrees at 8 bases. This CDR3 has 14 amino acids. The trim removed 8 bases at V and 2 bases at J, leaving 8 bases unmatched. Germline CDR1 is SGHVS and CDR2 is FNYEAQ. This CDR3 is CASSPAQGAYEQYF. CDR3 DNA: TGTGCCAGCTCCCCTGCACAGGGGGCCTACGAGCAGTACTTC.

The chain combines TRBV27 with TRBJ2-7; D may be TRBD1 (6 bases). Trimming shortened V by 6 bases and J by 2 bases, and 11 bases separated the two germline ends. The CDR3 consists of 13 residues. In germline, CDR1 is MNHEY, CDR2 SMNVEV (reference sequence). The CDR3 nucleotides read TGTGCCAGCAGCCTGGACAGTACCTACGAGCAGTACTTC. Amino acid sequence: CASSLDSTYEQYF.